This T cell receptor beta chain was captured by sequencing in a study of cytomegalovirus exposure and HLA in healthy donors. Comment on this clone: Its antigen is currently unknown.

The assay was immunoSEQ multiplex PCR, and TCRdb's table has in-frame clones only and misses some. The table has about 62,000 clones, 85% to 95% seen once. CDR3 length: 14 residues. Trimming stripped 6 bases from V and 4 bases from J, with 15 bases between. CDR1 and CDR2 (germline): LNHDA, SQIVND (reference sequence). Study-wide results and caveats: Associated with cytomegalovirus, according to the listing, were 150 to 200 TCR beta chains. Whilst most TCR sequences proved rare, a subset of public TCRs occurred across many donors. The classifier was said to identify cytomegalovirus status with high specificity and sensitivity.

This TCR derives from a woman aged 18-35 years in good health and CMV-seropositive. V gene TRBV19 combines with J gene TRBJ1-2; D is perhaps TRBD1 (6 bases). Sequenced input: PBMCs. The CDR3 sequence is CASSRKGDLYGYTF. Written as DNA, the CDR3 is TGTGCCAGTAGCCGAAAGGGGGATCTCTATGGCTACACCTTC.